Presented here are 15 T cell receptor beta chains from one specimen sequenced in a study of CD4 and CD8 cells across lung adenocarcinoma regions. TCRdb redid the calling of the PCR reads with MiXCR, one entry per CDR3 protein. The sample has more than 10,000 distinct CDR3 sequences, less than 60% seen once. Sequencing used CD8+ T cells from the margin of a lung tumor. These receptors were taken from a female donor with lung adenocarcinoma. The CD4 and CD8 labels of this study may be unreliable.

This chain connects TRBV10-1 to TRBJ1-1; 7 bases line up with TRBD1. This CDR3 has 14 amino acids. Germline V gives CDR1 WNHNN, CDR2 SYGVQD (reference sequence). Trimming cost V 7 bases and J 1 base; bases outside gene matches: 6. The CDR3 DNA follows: TGCGCCAGCACTCGGGACAGCACGAACACTGAAGCTTTCTTT. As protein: CASTRDSTNTEAFF.

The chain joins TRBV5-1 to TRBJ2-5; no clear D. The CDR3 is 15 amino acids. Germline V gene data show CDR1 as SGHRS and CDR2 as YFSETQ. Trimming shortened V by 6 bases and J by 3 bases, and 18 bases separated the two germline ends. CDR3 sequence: CASTINLGYEETQYF. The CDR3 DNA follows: TGCGCCAGCACCATCAACTTAGGATATGAAGAGACCCAGTACTTC. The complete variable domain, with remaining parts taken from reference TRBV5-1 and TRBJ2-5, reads KAGVTQTPRYLIKTRGQQVTLSCSPISGHRSVSWYQQTPGQGLQFLFEYFSETQRNKGNFPGRFSGRQFSNSRSEMNVSTLELGDSALYLCASTINLGYEETQYFGPGTRLLVL.

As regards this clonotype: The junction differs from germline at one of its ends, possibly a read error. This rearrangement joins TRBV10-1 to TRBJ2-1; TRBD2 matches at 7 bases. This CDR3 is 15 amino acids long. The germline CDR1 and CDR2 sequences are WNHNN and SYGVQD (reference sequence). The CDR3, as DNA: TGCGCCAGCAGTGTGGGGGGGGTCTCCTACAATGAGCAGTACTTT. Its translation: CASSVGGVSYNEQYF.

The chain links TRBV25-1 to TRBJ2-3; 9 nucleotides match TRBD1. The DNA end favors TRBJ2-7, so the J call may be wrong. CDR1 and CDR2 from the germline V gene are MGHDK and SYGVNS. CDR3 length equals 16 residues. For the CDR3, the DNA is TGTGCCAGCGCGGGATACGGGGGACAGGGATCAGATACGCAGTACTTC. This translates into CASAGYGGQGSDTQYF.

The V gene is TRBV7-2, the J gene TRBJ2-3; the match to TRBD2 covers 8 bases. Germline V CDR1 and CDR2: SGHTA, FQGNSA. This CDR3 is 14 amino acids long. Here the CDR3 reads CAGSGGVLQDTQYF. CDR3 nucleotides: TGTGCGGGCAGCGGGGGCGTACTCCAAGATACGCAGTATTTT.

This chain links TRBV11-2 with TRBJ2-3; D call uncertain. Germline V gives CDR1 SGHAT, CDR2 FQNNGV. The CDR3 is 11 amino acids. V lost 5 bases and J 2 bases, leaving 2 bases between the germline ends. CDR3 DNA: TGTGCCAGCAGCATCACAGATACGCAGTATTTT. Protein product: CASSITDTQYF.

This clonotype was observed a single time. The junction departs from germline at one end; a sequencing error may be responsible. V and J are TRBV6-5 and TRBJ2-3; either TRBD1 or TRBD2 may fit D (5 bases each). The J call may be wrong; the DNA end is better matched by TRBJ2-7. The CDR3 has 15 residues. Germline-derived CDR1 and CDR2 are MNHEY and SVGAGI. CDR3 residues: CGSGSGLRTKDTQYF. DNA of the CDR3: TGTGGCAGCGGTTCGGGGCTGAGAACCAAAGATACGCAGTACTTC.

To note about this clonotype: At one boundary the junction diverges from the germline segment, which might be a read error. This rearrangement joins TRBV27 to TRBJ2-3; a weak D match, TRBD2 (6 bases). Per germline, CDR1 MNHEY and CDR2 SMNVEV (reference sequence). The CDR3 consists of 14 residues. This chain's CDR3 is CGSSVGGVTDTQYF. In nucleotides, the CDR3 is TGTGGCAGCAGTGTGGGGGGAGTCACAGACACGCAGTATTTT.

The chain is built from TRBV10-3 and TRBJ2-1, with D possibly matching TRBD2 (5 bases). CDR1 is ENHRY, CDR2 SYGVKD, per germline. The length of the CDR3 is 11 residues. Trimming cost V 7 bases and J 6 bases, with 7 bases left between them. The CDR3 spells CAITRGNEQFF. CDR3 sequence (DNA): TGTGCCATCACTCGGGGCAATGAGCAGTTCTTC.

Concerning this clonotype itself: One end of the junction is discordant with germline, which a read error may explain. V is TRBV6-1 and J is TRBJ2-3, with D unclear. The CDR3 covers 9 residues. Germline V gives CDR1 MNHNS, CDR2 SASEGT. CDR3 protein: CASRDTQYF. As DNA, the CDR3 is TGTGCCAGCAGAGATACGCAGTATTTT.

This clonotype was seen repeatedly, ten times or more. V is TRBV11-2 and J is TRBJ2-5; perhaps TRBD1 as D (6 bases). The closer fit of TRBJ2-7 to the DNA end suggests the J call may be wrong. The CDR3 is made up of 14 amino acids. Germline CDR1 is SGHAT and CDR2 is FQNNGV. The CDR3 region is CASTGWGTSYEQYF. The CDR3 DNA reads TGTGCCAGCACCGGGTGGGGGACATCCTACGAGCAGTACTTC.

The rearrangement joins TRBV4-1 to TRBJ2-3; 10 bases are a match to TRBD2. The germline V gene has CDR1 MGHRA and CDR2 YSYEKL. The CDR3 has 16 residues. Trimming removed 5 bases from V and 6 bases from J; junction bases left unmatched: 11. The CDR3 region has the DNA TGCGCCAGCAGCGGCCTAGCGGGAGCCGTCAGGGATACGCAGTATTTT. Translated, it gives CASSGLAGAVRDTQYF.

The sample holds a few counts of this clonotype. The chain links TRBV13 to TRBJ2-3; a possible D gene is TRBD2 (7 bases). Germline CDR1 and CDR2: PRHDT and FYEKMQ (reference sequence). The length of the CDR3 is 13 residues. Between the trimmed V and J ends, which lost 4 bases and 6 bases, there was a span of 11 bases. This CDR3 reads CASSWGREDTQYF. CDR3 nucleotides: TGTGCCAGCAGCTGGGGGCGGGAGGATACGCAGTATTTT.

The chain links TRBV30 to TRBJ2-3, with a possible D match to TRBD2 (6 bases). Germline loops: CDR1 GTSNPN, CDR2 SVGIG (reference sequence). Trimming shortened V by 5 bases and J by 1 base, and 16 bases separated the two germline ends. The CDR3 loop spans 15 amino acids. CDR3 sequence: CAWAERGGRTDTQYF. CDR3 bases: TGTGCCTGGGCCGAAAGAGGAGGGCGCACAGATACGCAGTATTTT. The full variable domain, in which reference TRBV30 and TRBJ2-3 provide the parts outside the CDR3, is SQTIHQWPATLVQPVGSPLSLECTVEGTSNPNLYWYRQAAGRGLQLLFYSVGIGQISSEVPQNLSASRPQDRQFILSSKKLLLSDSGFYLCAWAERGGRTDTQYFGPGTRLTVL.

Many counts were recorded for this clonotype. The CDR3 region is CASSSLAGAYNEQFF. CDR3 sequence (DNA): TGTGCCAGCAGCTCCCTAGCGGGGGCCTACAATGAGCAGTTCTTC. The chain carries TRBV7-6 and TRBJ2-1, with 10 bases that match TRBD2. The CDR3 runs 15 residues. Germline V gene lookup returns CDR1 SGHVS and CDR2 FNYEAQ. Trimming took 4 bases from V and 2 from J; bases not matched to a gene: 2.